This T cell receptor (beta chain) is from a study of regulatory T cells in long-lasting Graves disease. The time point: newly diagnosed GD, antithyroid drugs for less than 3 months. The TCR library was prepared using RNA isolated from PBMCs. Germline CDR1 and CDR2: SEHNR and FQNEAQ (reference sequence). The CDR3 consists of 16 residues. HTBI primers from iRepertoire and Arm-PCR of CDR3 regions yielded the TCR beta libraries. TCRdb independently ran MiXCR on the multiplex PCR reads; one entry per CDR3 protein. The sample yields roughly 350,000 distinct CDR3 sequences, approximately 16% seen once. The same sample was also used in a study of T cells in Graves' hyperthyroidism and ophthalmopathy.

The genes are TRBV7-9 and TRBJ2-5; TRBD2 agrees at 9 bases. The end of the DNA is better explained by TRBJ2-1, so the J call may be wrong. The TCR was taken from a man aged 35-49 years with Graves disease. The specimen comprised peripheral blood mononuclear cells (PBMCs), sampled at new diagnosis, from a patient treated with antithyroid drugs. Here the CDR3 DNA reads TGTGCCAGCAGCTTAGTGGCGGGGGGGCCGGTGAGTGAGCAGTTCTTC. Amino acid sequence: CASSLVAGGPVSEQFF.